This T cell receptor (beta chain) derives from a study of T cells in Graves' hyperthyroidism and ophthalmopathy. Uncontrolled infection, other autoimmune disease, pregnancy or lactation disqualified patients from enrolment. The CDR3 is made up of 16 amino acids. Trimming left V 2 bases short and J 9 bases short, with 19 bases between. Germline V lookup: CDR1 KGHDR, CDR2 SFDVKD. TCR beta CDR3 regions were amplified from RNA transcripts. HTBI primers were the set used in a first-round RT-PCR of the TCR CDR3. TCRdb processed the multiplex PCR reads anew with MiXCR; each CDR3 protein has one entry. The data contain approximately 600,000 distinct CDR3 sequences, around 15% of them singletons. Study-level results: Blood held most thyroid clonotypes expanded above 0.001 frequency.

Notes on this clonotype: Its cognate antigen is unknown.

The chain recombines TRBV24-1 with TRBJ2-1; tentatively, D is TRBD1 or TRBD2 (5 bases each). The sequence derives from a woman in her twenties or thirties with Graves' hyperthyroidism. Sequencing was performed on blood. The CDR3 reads CATSDSSGRHVGEQFF. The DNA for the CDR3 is TGTGCCACCAGTGATTCCTCGGGACGCCATGTAGGTGAGCAGTTCTTC.